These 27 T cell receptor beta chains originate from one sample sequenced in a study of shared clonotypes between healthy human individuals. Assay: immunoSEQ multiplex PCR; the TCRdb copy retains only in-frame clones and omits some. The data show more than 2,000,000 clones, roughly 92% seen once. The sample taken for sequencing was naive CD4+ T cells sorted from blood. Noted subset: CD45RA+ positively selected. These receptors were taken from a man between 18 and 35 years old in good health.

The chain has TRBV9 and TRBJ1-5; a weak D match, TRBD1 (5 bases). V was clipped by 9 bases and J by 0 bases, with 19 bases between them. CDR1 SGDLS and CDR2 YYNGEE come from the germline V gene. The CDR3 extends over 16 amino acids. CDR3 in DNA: TGTGCCATCACCCTCCTGGGGGTTTATAGCAATCAGCCCCAGCATTTT. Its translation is CAITLLGVYSNQPQHF.

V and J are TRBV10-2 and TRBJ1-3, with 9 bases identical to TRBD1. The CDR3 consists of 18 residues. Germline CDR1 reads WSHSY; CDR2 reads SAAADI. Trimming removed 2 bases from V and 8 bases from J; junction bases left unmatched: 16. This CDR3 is CASSETAGTGKRKDTIYF. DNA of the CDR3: TGCGCCAGCAGTGAGACAGCCGGGACAGGGAAAAGAAAGGACACCATATATTTT.

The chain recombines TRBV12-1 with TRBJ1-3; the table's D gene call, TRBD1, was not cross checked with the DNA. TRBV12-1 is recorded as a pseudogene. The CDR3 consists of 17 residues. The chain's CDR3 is CASSTGQGSLGGNTIYF. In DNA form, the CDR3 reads TGTGCCAGCAGCACCGGACAGGGATCCTTGGGAGGAAACACCATATATTTT.

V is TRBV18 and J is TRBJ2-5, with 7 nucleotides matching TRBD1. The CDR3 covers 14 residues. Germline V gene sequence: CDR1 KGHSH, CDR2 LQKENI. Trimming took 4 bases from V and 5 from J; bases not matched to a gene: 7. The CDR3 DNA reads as TGTGCCAGCTCACAAAGACAGGGATGGGAGACCCAGTACTTC. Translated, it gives CASSQRQGWETQYF.

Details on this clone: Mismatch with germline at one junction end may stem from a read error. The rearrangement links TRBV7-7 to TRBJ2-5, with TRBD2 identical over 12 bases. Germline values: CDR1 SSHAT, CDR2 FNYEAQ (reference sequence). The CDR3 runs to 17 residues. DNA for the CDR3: TGTGCTAGCAGCCCTGGACTAGCGGGGCCATTTCAAGAGACCCAGTACTTC. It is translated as CASSPGLAGPFQETQYF. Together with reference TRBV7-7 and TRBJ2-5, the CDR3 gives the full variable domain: GAGVSQSPRYKVTKRGQDVTLRCDPISSHATLYWYQQALGQGPEFLTYFNYEAQPDKSGLPSDRFSAERPEGSISTLTIQRTEQRDSAMYRCASSPGLAGPFQETQYFGPGTRLLVL.

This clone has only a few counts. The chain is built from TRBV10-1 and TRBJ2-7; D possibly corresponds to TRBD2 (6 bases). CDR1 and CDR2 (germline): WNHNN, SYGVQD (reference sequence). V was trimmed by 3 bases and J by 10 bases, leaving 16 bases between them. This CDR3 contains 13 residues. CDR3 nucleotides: TGCGCCAGCAGTGATCCCGGAGGGCAGGTTCAGTACTTC. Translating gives CASSDPGGQVQYF.

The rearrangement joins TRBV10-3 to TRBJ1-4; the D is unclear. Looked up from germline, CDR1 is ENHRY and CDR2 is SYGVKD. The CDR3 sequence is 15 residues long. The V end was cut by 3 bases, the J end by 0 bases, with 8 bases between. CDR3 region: CAISDSIATNEKLFF. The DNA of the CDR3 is TGTGCCATCAGTGATTCGATTGCAACTAATGAAAAACTGTTTTTT.

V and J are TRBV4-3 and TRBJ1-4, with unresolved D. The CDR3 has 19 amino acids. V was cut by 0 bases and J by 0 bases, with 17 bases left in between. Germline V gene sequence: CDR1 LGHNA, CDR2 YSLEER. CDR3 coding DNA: TGCGCCAGCAGCCAAGATAGACGGCAGCTTGGTGCAACTAATGAAAAACTGTTTTTT. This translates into CASSQDRRQLGATNEKLFF.

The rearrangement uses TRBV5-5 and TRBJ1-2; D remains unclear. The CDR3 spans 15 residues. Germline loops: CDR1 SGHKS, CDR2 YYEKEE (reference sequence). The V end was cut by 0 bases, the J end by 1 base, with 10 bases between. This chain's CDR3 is CASSLGPDGNYGYTF. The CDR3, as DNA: TGTGCCAGCAGCTTGGGCCCCGACGGTAACTATGGCTACACCTTC.

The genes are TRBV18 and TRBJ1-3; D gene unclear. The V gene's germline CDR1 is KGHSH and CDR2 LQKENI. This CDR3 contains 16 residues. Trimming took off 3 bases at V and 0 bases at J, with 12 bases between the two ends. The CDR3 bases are TGTGCCAGCTCACCGAATCCCCTGAGCTCTGGAAACACCATATATTTT. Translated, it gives CASSPNPLSSGNTIYF.

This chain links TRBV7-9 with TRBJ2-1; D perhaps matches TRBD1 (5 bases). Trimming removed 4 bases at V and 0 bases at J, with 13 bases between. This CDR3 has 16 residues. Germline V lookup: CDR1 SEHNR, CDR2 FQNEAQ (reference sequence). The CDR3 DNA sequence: TGTGCCAGCAGCTGGCTGGGGCAGAGCTCCTACAATGAGCAGTTCTTC. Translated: CASSWLGQSSYNEQFF.

The CDR3 is CAVQELYNSPLHF. The CDR3 DNA follows: TGTGCCGTACAGGAACTCTATAATTCACCCCTCCACTTT. The chain links TRBV19 to TRBJ1-6, with D possibly matching TRBD1 (5 bases). V was clipped by 11 bases and J by 3 bases, with 11 bases between them. CDR1 and CDR2 (germline): LNHDA, SQIVND (reference sequence). The CDR3 spans 13 residues. The variable domain in full, completed from reference TRBV19 and TRBJ1-6, reads DGGITQSPKYLFRKEGQNVTLSCEQNLNHDAMYWYRQDPGQGLRLIYYSQIVNDFQKGDIAEGYSVSREKKESFPLTVTSAQKNPTAFYLCAVQELYNSPLHFGNGTRLTVT.

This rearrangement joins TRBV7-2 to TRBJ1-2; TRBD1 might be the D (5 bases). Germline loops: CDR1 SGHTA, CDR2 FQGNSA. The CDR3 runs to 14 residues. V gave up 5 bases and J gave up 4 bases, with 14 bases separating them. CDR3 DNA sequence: TGTGCCAGCAGCCTGGGAGGGGAATCCTATGGCTACACCTTC. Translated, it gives CASSLGGESYGYTF.

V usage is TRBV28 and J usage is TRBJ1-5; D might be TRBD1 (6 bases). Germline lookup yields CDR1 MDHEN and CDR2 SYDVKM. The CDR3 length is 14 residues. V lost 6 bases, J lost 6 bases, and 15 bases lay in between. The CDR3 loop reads CASRATGRGQPQHF. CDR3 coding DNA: TGTGCCAGCAGAGCTACAGGGAGGGGTCAGCCCCAGCATTTT.

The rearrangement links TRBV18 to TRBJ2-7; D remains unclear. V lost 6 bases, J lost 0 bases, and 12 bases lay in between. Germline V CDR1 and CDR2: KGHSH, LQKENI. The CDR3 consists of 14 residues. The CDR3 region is CASSGDMSSYEQYF. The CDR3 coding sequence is TGTGCCAGCTCGGGTGACATGAGCTCCTACGAGCAGTACTTC.

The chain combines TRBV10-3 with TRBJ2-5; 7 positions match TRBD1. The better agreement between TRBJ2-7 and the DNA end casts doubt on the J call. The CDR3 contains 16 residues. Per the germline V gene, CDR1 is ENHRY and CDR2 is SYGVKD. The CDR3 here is CAISAKGQESSYEQYF. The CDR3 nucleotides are TGTGCCATCAGTGCCAAAGGACAGGAGAGCTCCTACGAGCAGTACTTC.

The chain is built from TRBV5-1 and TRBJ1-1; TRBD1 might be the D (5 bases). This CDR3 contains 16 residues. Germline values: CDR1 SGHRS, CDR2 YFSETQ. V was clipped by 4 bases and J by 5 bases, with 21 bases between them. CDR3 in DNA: TGCGCCAGCAGCCTCGGACCCAGGGACTGGGTGACTGAAGCTTTCTTT. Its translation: CASSLGPRDWVTEAFF.

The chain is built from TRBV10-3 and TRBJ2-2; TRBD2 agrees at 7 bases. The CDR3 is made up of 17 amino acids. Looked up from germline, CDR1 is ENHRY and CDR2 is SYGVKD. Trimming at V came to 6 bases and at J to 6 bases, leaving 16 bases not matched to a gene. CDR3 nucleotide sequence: TGTGCCATCAGCCAGGGAGGGGCGGGCTCGGGCCCCGGGGAGCTGTTTTTT. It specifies CAISQGGAGSGPGELFF.

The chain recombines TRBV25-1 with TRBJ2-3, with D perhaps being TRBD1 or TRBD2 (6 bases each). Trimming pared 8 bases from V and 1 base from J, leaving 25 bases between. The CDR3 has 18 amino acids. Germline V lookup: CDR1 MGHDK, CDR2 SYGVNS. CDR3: CASAWRRGGSPGTDTQYF. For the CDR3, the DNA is TGTGCCAGCGCCTGGAGGCGAGGGGGGAGTCCCGGCACAGATACGCAGTATTTT.

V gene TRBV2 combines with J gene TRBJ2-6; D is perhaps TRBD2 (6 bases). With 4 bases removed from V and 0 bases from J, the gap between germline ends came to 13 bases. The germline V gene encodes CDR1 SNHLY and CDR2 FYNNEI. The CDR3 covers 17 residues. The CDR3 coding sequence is TGTGCCAGCAGTGTAAGGAGGGCCTCCTCTGGGGCCAACGTCCTGACTTTC. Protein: CASSVRRASSGANVLTF. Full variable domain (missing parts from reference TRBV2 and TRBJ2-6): EPEVTQTPSHQVTQMGQEVILRCVPISNHLYFYWYRQILGQKVEFLVSFYNNEISEKSEIFDDQFSVERPDGSNFTLKIRSTKLEDSAMYFCASSVRRASSGANVLTFGAGSRLTVL.

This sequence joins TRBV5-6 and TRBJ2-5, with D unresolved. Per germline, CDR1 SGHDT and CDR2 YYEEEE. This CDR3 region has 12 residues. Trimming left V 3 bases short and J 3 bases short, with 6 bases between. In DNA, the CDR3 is TGTGCCAGCAGCTCCTCGGAAGAGACCCAGTACTTC. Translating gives CASSSSEETQYF. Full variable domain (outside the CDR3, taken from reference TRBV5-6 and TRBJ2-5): DAGVTQSPTHLIKTRGQQVTLRCSPKSGHDTVSWYQQALGQGPQFIFQYYEEEERQRGNFPDRFSGHQFPNYSSELNVNALLLGDSALYLCASSSSEETQYFGPGTRLLVL.

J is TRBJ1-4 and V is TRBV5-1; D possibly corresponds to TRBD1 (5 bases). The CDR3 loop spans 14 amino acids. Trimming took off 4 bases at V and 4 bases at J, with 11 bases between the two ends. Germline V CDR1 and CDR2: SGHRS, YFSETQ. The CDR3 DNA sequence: TGCGCCAGCAGCGGGGGAAACGGTAATGAAAAACTGTTTTTT. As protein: CASSGGNGNEKLFF.

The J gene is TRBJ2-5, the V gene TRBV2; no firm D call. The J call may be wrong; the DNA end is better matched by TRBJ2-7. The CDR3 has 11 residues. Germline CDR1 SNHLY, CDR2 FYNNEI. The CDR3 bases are TGTGCCAGCGCTGTCACCTACGAGCAGTACTTC. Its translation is CASAVTYEQYF.

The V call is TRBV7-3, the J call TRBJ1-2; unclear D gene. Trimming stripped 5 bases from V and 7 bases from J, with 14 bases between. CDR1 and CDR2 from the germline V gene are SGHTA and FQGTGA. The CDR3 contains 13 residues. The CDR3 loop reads CASSPGPLLGYTF. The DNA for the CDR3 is TGTGCCAGCAGCCCCGGGCCCTTGCTTGGCTACACCTTC.

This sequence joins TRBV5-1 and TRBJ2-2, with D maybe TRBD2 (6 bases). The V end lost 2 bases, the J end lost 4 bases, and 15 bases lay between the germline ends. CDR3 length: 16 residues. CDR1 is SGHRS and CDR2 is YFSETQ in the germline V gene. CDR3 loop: CASSFGVAGSTGELFF. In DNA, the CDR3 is TGCGCCAGCAGCTTTGGGGTCGCGGGATCCACCGGGGAGCTGTTTTTT.

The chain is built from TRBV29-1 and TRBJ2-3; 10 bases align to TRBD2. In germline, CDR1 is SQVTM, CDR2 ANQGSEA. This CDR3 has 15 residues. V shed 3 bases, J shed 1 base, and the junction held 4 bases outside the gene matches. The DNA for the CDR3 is TGCAGCGTTGACAGTACTAGCGGGGGCACAGATACGCAGTATTTT. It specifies CSVDSTSGGTDTQYF.

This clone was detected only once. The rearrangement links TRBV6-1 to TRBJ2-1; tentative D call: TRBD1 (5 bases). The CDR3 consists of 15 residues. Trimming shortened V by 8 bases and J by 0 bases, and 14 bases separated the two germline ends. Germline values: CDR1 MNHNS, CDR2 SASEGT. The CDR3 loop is CASGAIPSSYNEQFF. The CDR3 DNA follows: TGTGCCAGCGGGGCTATCCCCAGCTCCTACAATGAGCAGTTCTTC.